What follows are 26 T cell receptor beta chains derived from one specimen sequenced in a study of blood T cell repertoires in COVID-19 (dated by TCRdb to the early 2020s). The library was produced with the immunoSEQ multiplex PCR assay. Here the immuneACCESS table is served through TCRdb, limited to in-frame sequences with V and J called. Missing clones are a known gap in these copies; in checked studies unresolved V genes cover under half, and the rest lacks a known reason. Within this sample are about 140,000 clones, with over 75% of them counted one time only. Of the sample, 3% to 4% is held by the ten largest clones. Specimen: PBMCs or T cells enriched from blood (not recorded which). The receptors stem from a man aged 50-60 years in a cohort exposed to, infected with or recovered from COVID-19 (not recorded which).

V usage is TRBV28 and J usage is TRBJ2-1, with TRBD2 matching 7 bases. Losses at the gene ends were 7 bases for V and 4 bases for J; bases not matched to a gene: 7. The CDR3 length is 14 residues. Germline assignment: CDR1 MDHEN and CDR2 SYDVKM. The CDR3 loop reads CASNGGSSYNEQFF. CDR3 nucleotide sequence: TGTGCCAGCAACGGCGGGAGTAGTTACAATGAGCAGTTCTTC.

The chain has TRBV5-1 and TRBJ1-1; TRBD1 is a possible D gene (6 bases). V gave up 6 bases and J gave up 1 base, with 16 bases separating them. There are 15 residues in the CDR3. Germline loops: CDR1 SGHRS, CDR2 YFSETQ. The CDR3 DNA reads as TGCGCCAGCAAGGACTCCGGGACACCGAACACTGAAGCTTTCTTT. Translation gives CASKDSGTPNTEAFF.

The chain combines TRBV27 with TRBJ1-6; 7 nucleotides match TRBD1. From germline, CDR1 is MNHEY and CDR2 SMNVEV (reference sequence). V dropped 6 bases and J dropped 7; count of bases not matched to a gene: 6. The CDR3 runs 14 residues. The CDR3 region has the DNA TGTGCCAGCAGAGCCGGGACAGCGAATTCACCCCTCCACTTT. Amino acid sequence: CASRAGTANSPLHF.

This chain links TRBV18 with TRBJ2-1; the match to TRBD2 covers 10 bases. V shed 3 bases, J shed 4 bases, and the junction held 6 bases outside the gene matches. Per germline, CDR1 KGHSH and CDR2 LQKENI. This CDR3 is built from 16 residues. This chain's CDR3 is CASSPTSGANYNEQFF. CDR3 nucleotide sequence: TGTGCCAGCTCACCCACTAGCGGGGCTAATTACAATGAGCAGTTCTTC.

In DNA, the CDR3 is TGTGCCAGCAGCTTAGGAGAGGGAGGGCTCGACTATGGCTACACCTTC. It specifies CASSLGEGGLDYGYTF. The chain has TRBV11-2 and TRBJ1-2; D remains unclear. Germline V lookup: CDR1 SGHAT, CDR2 FQNNGV. The CDR3 length is 16 residues. The V gene lost 1 base and the J gene lost 3 bases, with 15 bases spanning the gap.

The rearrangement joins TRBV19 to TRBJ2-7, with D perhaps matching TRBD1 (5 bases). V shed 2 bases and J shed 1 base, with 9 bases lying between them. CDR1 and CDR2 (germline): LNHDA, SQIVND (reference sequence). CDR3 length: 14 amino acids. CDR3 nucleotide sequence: TGTGCCAGTAGTATATCGGCAGGGTCCTACGAGCAGTACTTC. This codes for CASSISAGSYEQYF.

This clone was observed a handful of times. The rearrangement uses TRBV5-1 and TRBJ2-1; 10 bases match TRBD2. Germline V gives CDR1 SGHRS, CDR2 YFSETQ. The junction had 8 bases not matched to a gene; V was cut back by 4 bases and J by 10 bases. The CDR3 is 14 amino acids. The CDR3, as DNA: TGCGCCAGCAGCCTCCAACTAGCGGGACTAGAGCAGTTCTTC. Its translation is CASSLQLAGLEQFF.

The CDR3 sequence: CSAGQDPNTEAFF. The CDR3 DNA reads as TGCAGCGCCGGACAGGATCCGAACACTGAAGCTTTCTTT. The chain couples TRBV29-1 to TRBJ1-1, with 7 bases fitting TRBD1. V gave up 7 bases and J gave up 1 base; unmatched junction bases: 6. The CDR3 is 13 amino acids. Germline V gene lookup returns CDR1 SQVTM and CDR2 ANQGSEA.

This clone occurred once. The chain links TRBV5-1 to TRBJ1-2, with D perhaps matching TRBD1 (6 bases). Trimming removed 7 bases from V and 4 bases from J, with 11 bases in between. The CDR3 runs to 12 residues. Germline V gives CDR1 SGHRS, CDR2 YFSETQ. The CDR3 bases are TGCGCCAGCGGCGTGGACAGCTATGGCTACACCTTC. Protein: CASGVDSYGYTF.

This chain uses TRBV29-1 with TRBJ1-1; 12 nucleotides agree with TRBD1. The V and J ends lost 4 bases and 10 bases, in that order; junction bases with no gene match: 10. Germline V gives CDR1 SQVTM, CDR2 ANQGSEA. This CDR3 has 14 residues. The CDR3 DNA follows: TGCAGCGTTGTTGGGACAGGGGGCGCGGGTGGAGCTTTCTTT. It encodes CSVVGTGGAGGAFF. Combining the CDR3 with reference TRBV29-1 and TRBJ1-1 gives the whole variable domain SAVISQKPSRDICQRGTSLTIQCQVDSQVTMMFWYRQQPGQSLTLIATANQGSEATYESGFVIDKFPISRPNLTFSTLTVSNMSPEDSSIYLCSVVGTGGAGGAFFGQGTRLTVV.

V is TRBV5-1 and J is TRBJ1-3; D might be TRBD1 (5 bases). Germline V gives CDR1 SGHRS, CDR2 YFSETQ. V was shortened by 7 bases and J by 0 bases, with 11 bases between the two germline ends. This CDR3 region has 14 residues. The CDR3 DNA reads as TGCGCCAGCCGTGACAGCAGCTCTGGAAACACCATATATTTT. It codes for CASRDSSSGNTIYF.

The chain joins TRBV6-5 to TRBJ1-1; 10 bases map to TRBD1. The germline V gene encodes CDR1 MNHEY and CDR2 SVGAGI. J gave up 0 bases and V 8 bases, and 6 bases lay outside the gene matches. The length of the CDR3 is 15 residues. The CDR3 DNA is TGTGCCAGCCCGCCGGGACAGGGGTTGAACACTGAAGCTTTCTTT. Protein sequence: CASPPGQGLNTEAFF.

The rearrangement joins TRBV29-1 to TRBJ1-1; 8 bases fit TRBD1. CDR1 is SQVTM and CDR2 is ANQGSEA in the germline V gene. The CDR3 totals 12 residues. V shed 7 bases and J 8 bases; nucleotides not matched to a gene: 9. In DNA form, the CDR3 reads TGCAGCGCCGGACAGGGAGAAAGGGAAGCTTTCTTT. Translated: CSAGQGEREAFF. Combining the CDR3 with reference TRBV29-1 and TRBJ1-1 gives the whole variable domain SAVISQKPSRDICQRGTSLTIQCQVDSQVTMMFWYRQQPGQSLTLIATANQGSEATYESGFVIDKFPISRPNLTFSTLTVSNMSPEDSSIYLCSAGQGEREAFFGQGTRLTVV.

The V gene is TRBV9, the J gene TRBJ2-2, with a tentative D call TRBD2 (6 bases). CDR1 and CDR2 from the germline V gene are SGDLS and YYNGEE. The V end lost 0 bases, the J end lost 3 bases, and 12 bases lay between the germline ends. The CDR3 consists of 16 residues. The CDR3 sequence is CASSVDGSRYTGELFF. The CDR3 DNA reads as TGTGCCAGCAGCGTAGACGGGAGTCGGTACACCGGGGAGCTGTTTTTT.

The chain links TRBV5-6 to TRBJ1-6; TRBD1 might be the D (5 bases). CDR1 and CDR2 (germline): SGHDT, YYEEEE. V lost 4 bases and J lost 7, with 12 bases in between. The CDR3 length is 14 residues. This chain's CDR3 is CASSNAGQNSPLHF. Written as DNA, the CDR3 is TGTGCCAGCAGCAATGCAGGGCAAAATTCACCCCTCCACTTT.

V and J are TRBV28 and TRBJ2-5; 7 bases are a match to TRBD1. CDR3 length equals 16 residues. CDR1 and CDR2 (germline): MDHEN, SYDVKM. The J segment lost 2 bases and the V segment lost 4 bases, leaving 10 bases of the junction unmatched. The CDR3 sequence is CASSSSGTASQETQYF. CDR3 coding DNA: TGTGCCAGCAGTTCCTCCGGGACAGCCTCTCAAGAGACCCAGTACTTC.

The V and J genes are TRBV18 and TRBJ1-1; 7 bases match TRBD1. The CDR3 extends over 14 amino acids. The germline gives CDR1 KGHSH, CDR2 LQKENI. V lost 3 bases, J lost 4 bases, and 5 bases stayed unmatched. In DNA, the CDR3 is TGTGCCAGCTCACCCCTACAGGGGACCACTGAAGCTTTCTTT. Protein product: CASSPLQGTTEAFF.

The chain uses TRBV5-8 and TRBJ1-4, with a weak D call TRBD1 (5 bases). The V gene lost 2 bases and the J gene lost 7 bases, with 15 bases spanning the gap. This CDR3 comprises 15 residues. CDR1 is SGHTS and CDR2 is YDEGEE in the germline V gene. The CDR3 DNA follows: TGTGCCAGCAGCTTTCGATCGGGGGATCGTGAAAAACTGTTTTTT. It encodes CASSFRSGDREKLFF.

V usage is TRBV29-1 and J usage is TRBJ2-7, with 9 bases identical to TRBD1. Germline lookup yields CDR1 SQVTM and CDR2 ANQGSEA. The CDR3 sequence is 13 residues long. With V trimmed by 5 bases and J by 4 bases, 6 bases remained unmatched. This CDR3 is CSVRLGQGYEQYF. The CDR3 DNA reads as TGCAGCGTTAGGTTGGGACAGGGATACGAGCAGTACTTC.

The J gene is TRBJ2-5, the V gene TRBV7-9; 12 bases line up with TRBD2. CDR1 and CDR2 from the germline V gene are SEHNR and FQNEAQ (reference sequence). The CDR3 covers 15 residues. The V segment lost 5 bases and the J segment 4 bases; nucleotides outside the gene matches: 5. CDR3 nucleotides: TGTGCCAGCAGCGCCCGACTAGCGGGAGTAGAGACCCAGTACTTC. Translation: CASSARLAGVETQYF.

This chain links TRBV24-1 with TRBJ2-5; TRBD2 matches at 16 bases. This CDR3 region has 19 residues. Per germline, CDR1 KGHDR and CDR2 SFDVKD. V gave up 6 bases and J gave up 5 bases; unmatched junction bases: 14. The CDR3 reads CATSPKQGLAGGPSETQYF. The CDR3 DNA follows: TGTGCCACCAGTCCCAAGCAGGGACTAGCGGGGGGGCCCAGTGAGACCCAGTACTTC.

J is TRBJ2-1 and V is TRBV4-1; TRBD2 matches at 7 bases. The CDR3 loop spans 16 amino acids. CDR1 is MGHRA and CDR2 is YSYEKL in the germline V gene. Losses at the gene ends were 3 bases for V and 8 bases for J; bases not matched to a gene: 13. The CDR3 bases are TGCGCCAGCAGCCAGGGACTATCACCCAACATCGATGAGCAGTTCTTC. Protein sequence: CASSQGLSPNIDEQFF.

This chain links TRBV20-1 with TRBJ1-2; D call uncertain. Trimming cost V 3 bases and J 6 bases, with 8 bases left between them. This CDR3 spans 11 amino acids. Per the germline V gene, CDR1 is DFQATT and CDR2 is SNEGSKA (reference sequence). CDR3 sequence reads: CSASPTHGYTF. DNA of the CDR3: TGCAGTGCTAGTCCCACACATGGCTACACCTTC.

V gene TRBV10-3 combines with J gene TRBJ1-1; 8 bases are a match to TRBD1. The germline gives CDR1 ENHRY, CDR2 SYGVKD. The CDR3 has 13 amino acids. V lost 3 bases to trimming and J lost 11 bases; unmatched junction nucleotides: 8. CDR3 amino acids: CAISDPGQGEAFF. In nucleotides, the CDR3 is TGTGCCATCAGTGATCCCGGACAGGGTGAGGCTTTCTTT.

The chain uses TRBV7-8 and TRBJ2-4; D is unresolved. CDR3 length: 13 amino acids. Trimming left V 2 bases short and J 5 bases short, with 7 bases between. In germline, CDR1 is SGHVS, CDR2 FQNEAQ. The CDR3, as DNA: TGTGCCAGCAGCTTATCGGTCCAAAACATTCAGTACTTC. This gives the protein CASSLSVQNIQYF.

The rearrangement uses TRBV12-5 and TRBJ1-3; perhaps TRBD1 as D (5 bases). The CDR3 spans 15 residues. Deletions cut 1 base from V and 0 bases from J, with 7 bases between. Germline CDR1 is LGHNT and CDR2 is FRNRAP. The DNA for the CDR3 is TGTGCTAGTGGTTTGGGACAGCCCTCTGGAAACACCATATATTTT. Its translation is CASGLGQPSGNTIYF. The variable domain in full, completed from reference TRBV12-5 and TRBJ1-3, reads DARVTQTPRHKVTEMGQEVTMRCQPILGHNTVFWYRQTMMQGLELLAYFRNRAPLDDSGMPKDRFSAEMPDATLATLKIQPSEPRDSAVYFCASGLGQPSGNTIYFGEGSWLTVV.